Listed below are T cell receptor beta chains from one sample, sequenced in a study of blood T cells in healthy people across ages. From the 5' RACE reads, TCRdb called clonotypes with MiXCR, one entry per CDR3 protein. Among some 1.5 million distinct CDR3 sequences listed, approximately 43% were seen once. Material for sequencing was blood. The origin of the receptors is a woman aged 18-35 years in good health. Each CDR3 is given with its conserved first and last residue. Each record gives: V gene, D gene, J gene, clone size, CDR3 DNA, CDR3 protein. A D gene is named only where the DNA matches it firmly. Expanded clones get a size class; other rows say once, few or many, or leave the size out.

V gene: TRBV19
D gene: NA
J gene: TRBJ2-1
clone size: NA
CDR3 DNA: TGTGCCAGTAGTAACCGGCACAATGAGCAGTTCTTC
CDR3 protein: CASSNRHNEQFF

V gene: TRBV7-2
D gene: NA
J gene: TRBJ2-1
clone size: NA
CDR3 DNA: TGTGCCAGCAGCCCCCACCAAATTCAAAATGAGCAGTTCTTC
CDR3 protein: CASSPHQIQNEQFF

V gene: TRBV6-2/TRBV6-3
D gene: NA
J gene: TRBJ2-1
clone size: NA
CDR3 DNA: TGTGCCAGCAGTTACGCCGGGAGTTACAATGAGCAGTTCTTC
CDR3 protein: CASSYAGSYNEQFF

V gene: TRBV25-1
D gene: NA
J gene: TRBJ2-3
clone size: NA
CDR3 DNA: TGTGCCAGCTCAGTCAGGGAGTGGGGGGGCACAGATACGCAGTATTTT
CDR3 protein: CASSVREWGGTDTQYF

V gene: TRBV6-5
D gene: TRBD1
J gene: TRBJ2-2
clone size: few
CDR3 DNA: TGTGCCAGCAGCAGCAGGGGGTTTACCGGGGAGCTGTTTTTT
CDR3 protein: CASSSRGFTGELFF

V gene: TRBV4-1
D gene: NA
J gene: TRBJ2-1
clone size: NA
CDR3 DNA: TGCGCCAGCAGCCAAGTTCAGGGCGGCTCCTACAATGAGCAGTTCTTC
CDR3 protein: CASSQVQGGSYNEQFF

V gene: TRBV25-1
D gene: NA
J gene: TRBJ1-6
clone size: NA
CDR3 DNA: TGTGCCAGCAGTGAAGCGGGGACTAATAATTCACCCCTCCACTTT
CDR3 protein: CASSEAGTNNSPLHF

V gene: TRBV6-5
D gene: NA
J gene: TRBJ2-1
clone size: NA
CDR3 DNA: TGTGCCAGCAGTACCCGGGACCCCCCTAAGCAGTTCTTC
CDR3 protein: CASSTRDPPKQFF

V gene: TRBV20-1
D gene: TRBD2
J gene: TRBJ2-3
clone size: NA
CDR3 DNA: TGCAGTGCTAGAGATTTTAGCGGGAGTGCAGATACGCAGTATTTT
CDR3 protein: CSARDFSGSADTQYF

V gene: TRBV11-2
D gene: TRBD2
J gene: TRBJ2-1
clone size: NA
CDR3 DNA: TGTGCCAGCAGCTTCACCGGGACTACCCGGTACAATGAGCAGTTCTTC
CDR3 protein: CASSFTGTTRYNEQFF

V gene: TRBV7-8
D gene: NA
J gene: TRBJ2-1
clone size: few
CDR3 DNA: TGTGCCAGCAGCTTAGTCCCTAGAAGGCATGAGCAGTTCTTC
CDR3 protein: CASSLVPRRHEQFF

V gene: TRBV27
D gene: NA
J gene: TRBJ2-7
clone size: NA
CDR3 DNA: TGTGCCAGCAGCCCAACAGGGGAGGAAGTCTACGAGCAGTACTTC
CDR3 protein: CASSPTGEEVYEQYF

V gene: TRBV7-8
D gene: NA
J gene: TRBJ1-1
clone size: NA
CDR3 DNA: TGTGCCAGCAGCTACCCCGGATCGGGACACCCTAAATTCGGGACTGAAGCTTTCTTT
CDR3 protein: CASSYPGSGHPKFGTEAFF

V gene: TRBV30
D gene: NA
J gene: TRBJ1-2
clone size: NA
CDR3 DNA: TGTGCCGGGATAAGTAACGGTGGCTACACCTTC
CDR3 protein: CAGISNGGYTF

V gene: TRBV11-2
D gene: NA
J gene: TRBJ1-2
clone size: NA
CDR3 DNA: TGTGCCAGCAGCTTAGACCCCCTAGGGACCTCGTCTGGCTACACCTTC
CDR3 protein: CASSLDPLGTSSGYTF

V gene: TRBV20-1
D gene: NA
J gene: TRBJ2-5
clone size: NA
CDR3 DNA: TGCAGTGCTAGTGGTCAGGAACAAGAGACCCAGTACTTC
CDR3 protein: CSASGQEQETQYF

V gene: TRBV7-2
D gene: NA
J gene: TRBJ2-5
clone size: many
CDR3 DNA: TGTGCCAGCAGCTTAGCTCGCAGTAGTGAGACCCAGTACTTC
CDR3 protein: CASSLARSSETQYF

V gene: TRBV12-3/TRBV12-4
D gene: NA
J gene: TRBJ1-6
clone size: NA
CDR3 DNA: TGTGCCAGCAGTTTCCGGCAATCGAGCAATGCCCTCCACTTT
CDR3 protein: CASSFRQSSNALHF

V gene: TRBV5-1
D gene: NA
J gene: TRBJ2-5
clone size: few
CDR3 DNA: TGCGCCAGCAGCCAACCGTCTCCATTGGGCTTCGTGACCCAGTACTTC
CDR3 protein: CASSQPSPLGFVTQYF

V gene: TRBV11-2
D gene: NA
J gene: TRBJ2-2
clone size: NA
CDR3 DNA: TGTGCCACCCGTTTTAAGAACACCGGGGAGCTGTTTTTT
CDR3 protein: CATRFKNTGELFF

V gene: TRBV20-1
D gene: NA
J gene: TRBJ2-1
clone size: NA
CDR3 DNA: TGCAGTGCTAGTGGACGGGAGCGAGATGAGCAGTTCTTC
CDR3 protein: CSASGRERDEQFF

V gene: TRBV10-1
D gene: TRBD2
J gene: TRBJ2-3
clone size: NA
CDR3 DNA: TGCGCCAGCAGTGAAGGGACTAGCGCCTATACGCAGTATTTT
CDR3 protein: CASSEGTSAYTQYF

V gene: TRBV27
D gene: TRBD1
J gene: TRBJ1-5
clone size: NA
CDR3 DNA: TGTGCCAGCAGTTTAGCCAGGGGGCTCAATCAGCCCCAGCATTTT
CDR3 protein: CASSLARGLNQPQHF

V gene: TRBV27
D gene: NA
J gene: TRBJ2-7
clone size: once
CDR3 DNA: TGTGCCAGCTACAGGAGCTCCTACGAGCAGTACTTC
CDR3 protein: CASYRSSYEQYF

V gene: TRBV5-1
D gene: TRBD2
J gene: TRBJ2-7
clone size: once
CDR3 DNA: TGCGCCAGCAAAAATAGCGGGGACTCCTACGAGCAGTACTTC
CDR3 protein: CASKNSGDSYEQYF